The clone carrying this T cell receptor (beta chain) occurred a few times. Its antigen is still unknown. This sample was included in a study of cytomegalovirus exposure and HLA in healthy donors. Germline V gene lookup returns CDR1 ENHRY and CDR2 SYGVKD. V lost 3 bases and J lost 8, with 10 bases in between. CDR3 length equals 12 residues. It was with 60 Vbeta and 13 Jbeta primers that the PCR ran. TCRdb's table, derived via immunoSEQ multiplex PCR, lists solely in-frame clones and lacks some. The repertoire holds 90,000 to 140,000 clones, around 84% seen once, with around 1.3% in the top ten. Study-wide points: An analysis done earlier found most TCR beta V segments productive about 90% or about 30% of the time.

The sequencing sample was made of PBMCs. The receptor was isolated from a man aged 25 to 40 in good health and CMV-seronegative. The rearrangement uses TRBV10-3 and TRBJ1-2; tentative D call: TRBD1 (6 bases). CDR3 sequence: CAISDAGQGYTF. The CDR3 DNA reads TGTGCCATCAGTGACGCAGGACAGGGCTACACCTTC.